The next 9 T cell receptor beta chains were all read from a single sample in a study of T cell responses to AZD1222 COVID-19 vaccine. The repertoire was sequenced with immunoSEQ multiplex PCR; TCRdb's copy has only in-frame clones and lacks some. Here the sample spans about 120,000 clones, more than 85% being singletons. Sequencing was performed on peripheral blood, taken on day 0 of AZD1222 vaccination. The receptors stem from an adult in good health.

The chain combines TRBV27 with TRBJ1-1; 8 bases match TRBD1. Germline lookup yields CDR1 MNHEY and CDR2 SMNVEV (reference sequence). The CDR3 has 16 amino acids. Germline trimming cut 3 bases from V and 6 bases from J; bases unmatched to any gene: 12. CDR3 DNA: TGTGCCAGCAGTTTCACAGGGGGTCGCTCTTTAGCTGAAGCTTTCTTT. It specifies CASSFTGGRSLAEAFF.

The chain recombines TRBV20-1 with TRBJ1-5, with unresolved D. Trimming removed 0 bases at V and 15 bases at J, with 12 bases between. The germline V gene has CDR1 DFQATT and CDR2 SNEGSKA (reference sequence). This CDR3 is built from 11 residues. CDR3 loop: CSARDSGAWHF. CDR3 coding DNA: TGCAGTGCTAGAGATAGCGGCGCCTGGCATTTT.

The chain has TRBV24-1 and TRBJ1-5; a weak D match, TRBD1 (6 bases). From germline, CDR1 is KGHDR and CDR2 SFDVKD. V lost 3 bases to trimming and J lost 4 bases, with 12 bases between them. The CDR3 length is 15 residues. The CDR3 nucleotides are TGTGCCACCAGTGATACGACAGGCCTTAATCAGCCCCAGCATTTT. This gives the protein CATSDTTGLNQPQHF.

The V call is TRBV19, the J call TRBJ2-5, with 10 nucleotides matching TRBD1. Unmatched junction bases numbered 6, after V lost 3 bases and J lost 5 bases. Germline lookup yields CDR1 LNHDA and CDR2 SQIVND (reference sequence). This CDR3 is built from 15 residues. This CDR3 reads CASSIGTGVMETQYF. The CDR3 region has the DNA TGTGCCAGTAGTATCGGGACAGGGGTCATGGAGACCCAGTACTTC.

CDR3 in amino acids: CASSQEGTGADIQYF. Written as DNA, the CDR3 is TGCGCCAGCAGCCAAGAAGGGACAGGGGCGGACATTCAGTACTTC. The chain is built from TRBV4-1 and TRBJ2-4; 10 nucleotides line up with TRBD1. The CDR3 consists of 15 residues. The germline V gene has CDR1 MGHRA and CDR2 YSYEKL. The V and J ends lost 0 bases and 8 bases, in that order; junction bases with no gene match: 4.

Details on this clone: The germline gene is not matched at one end of the junction; a read error may be the cause. The chain joins TRBV15 to TRBJ2-6, with no clear D. The CDR3 consists of 18 residues. The germline V gene encodes CDR1 LNHNV and CDR2 YYDKDF (reference sequence). The CDR3 DNA sequence: TGTGCCACCAGCCATGGAACAAGGTGTGACAAAATCGGGCAACGTCCTGACTTC. It encodes CATSHGTRCDKIGQRPDF.

The rearrangement links TRBV6-5 to TRBJ2-7, with 7 nucleotides matching TRBD2. CDR1 is MNHEY and CDR2 is SVGAGI in the germline V gene. With V trimmed by 6 bases and J by 2 bases, 10 bases remained unmatched. CDR3 length: 15 amino acids. CDR3 region: CASRHTSANPYEQYF. The CDR3 DNA is TGTGCCAGCAGGCACACTAGCGCGAACCCCTACGAGCAGTACTTC.

This rearrangement joins TRBV20-1 to TRBJ1-2; D may be TRBD1 (5 bases). This CDR3 comprises 11 residues. CDR1 and CDR2 from the germline V gene are DFQATT and SNEGSKA (reference sequence). V lost 6 bases and J lost 5, with 10 bases in between. CDR3 protein: CSALRGYGYTF. CDR3 sequence (DNA): TGCAGTGCCCTCCGGGGGTATGGCTACACCTTC.

This clone has a handful of counts. The J gene is TRBJ2-7, the V gene TRBV2, with D maybe TRBD1 (6 bases). The V gene lost 5 bases and the J gene lost 2 bases, with 13 bases spanning the gap. The germline CDR1 and CDR2 sequences are SNHLY and FYNNEI. This CDR3 is built from 14 residues. CDR3 in amino acids: CASSLTGPPYEQYF. In nucleotides, the CDR3 is TGTGCCAGCAGTCTAACAGGGCCTCCCTACGAGCAGTACTTC.